The rows below give T cell receptor beta chains drawn from one sample of a study of technical replicates of blood from a few donors. Sequencing was performed with immunoSEQ multiplex PCR; in TCRdb, only in-frame clones are kept and a portion is missing. In the table there are about 97,000 clones, approximately 94% of which are singletons. Material for sequencing was T cells isolated from PBMCs. The receptor source for this set is a human donor in good health. Each CDR3 is given with its conserved first and last residue. D genes are given only for firm matches. Part of the rows lack a size; the others show once, few, many or a class for expanded clones.

>TRBV5-5|TRBJ1-3|-|-
TGTGCCAGCAGCTTGGACGTCATTACCAGGGGAAGAGGAAACACCATATATTTT
CASSLDVITRGRGNTIYF
>TRBV6-4|TRBJ2-7|-|-
TGTGCCAGCAGTGACCCATGGGCAGGGCGACGCTACGAGCAGTACTTC
CASSDPWAGRRYEQYF
>TRBV30|TRBJ2-7|-|TRBD1
TGTGCCTGGAGGGCCGGGACAGGGACCCACGAGCAGTACTTC
CAWRAGTGTHEQYF
>TRBV9|TRBJ2-7|-|-
TGTGCCAGCAGCGTAGACGATGCCGTCTATACGAGCAAATACTTC
CASSVDDAVYTSKYF
>TRBV6-1|TRBJ2-5|-|-
TGTGCCAGCAGTGCACAGACAGTACAAGAGACCCAGTACTTC
CASSAQTVQETQYF
>TRBV2|TRBJ2-3|-|-
TGTGCCAGCAGGACCTGGGGAGCGTCTGGCACAGATACGCAGTATTTT
CASRTWGASGTDTQYF
>TRBV5-1|TRBJ2-6|-|TRBD2
TGCGCCAGCAGACCCGGGACTAGCGGTGTATTCTCTGGGGCCAACGTCCTGACTTTC
CASRPGTSGVFSGANVLTF
>TRBV30|TRBJ2-7|-|TRBD2
TGTGCCTGGAGTGGGGGTACTAGCGGGCAATACGAGCAGTACTTC
CAWSGGTSGQYEQYF
>TRBV2|TRBJ2-7|once|-
TGTGCCAGCAGAACTTCCCCCGACAGCTCCTACGAGCAGTACTTC
CASRTSPDSSYEQYF
>TRBV27|TRBJ2-7|once|-
TGTGCCAGCAGTTTATCGCCGGGAAACGAGCAGTACTTC
CASSLSPGNEQYF
>TRBV19|TRBJ1-2|-|-
TGTGCCAGTAGTTTGGTCGGGGGCTATGGCTACACCTTC
CASSLVGGYGYTF
>TRBV4-1|TRBJ2-1|-|-
TGCGCCAGCAGCCCCGTATCGGATGAGCAGTTCTTC
CASSPVSDEQFF
>TRBV19|TRBJ1-2|-|-
TGTGCCACTACAGGGAGGGGGACGGGCTACACCTTC
CATTGRGTGYTF